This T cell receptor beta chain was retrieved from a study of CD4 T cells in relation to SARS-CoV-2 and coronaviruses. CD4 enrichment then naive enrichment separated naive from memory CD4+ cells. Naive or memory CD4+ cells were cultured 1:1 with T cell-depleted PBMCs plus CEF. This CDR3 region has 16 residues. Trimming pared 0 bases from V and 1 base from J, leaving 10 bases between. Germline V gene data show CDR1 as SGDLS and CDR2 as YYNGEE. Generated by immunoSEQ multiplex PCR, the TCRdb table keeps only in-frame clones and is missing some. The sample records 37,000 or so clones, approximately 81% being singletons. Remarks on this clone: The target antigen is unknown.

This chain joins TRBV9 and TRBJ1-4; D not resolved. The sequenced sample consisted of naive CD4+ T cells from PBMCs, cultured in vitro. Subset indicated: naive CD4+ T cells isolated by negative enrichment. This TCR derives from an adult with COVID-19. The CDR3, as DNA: TGTGCCAGCAGCGTAGGGAAGTCGGTAACTAATGAAAAACTGTTTTTT. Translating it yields CASSVGKSVTNEKLFF.